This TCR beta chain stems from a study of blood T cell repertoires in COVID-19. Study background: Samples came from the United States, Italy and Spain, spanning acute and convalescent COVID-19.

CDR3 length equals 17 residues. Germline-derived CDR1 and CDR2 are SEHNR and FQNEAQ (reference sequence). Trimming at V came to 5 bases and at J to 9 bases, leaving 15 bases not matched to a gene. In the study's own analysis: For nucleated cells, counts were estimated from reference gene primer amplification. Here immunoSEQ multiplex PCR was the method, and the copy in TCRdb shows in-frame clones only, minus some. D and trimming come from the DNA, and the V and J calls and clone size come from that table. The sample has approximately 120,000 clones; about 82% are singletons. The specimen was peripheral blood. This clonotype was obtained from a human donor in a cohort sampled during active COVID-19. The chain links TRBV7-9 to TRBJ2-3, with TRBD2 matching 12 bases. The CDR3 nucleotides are TGTGCCAGCAGCCGCCAGACTAGCGGGAGTTCTGCAGGCACGCAGTATTTT. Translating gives CASSRQTSGSSAGTQYF.